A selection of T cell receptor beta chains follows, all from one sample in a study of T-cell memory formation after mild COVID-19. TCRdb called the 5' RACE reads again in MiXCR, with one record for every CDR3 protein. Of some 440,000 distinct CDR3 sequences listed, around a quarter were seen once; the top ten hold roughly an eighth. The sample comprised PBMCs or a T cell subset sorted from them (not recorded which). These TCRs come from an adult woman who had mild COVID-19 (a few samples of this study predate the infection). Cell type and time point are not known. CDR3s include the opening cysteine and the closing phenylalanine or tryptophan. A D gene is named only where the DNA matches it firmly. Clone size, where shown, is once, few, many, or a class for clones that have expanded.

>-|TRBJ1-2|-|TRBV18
CASSPREQWVYTF
TGTGCCAGCTCACCACGAGAGCAGTGGGTCTACACCTTC
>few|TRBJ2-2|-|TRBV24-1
CATSDGYRDTLGTGELFF
TGTGCCACCAGTGACGGTTACCGGGACACCCTTGGCACCGGGGAGCTGTTTTTT
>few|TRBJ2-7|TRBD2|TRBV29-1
CSVVAGQGAVYEQYF
TGCAGCGTTGTAGCGGGGCAGGGAGCAGTCTACGAGCAGTACTTC
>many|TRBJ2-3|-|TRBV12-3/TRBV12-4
CASSLLADTQYF
TGTGCCAGCAGTTTACTAGCAGATACGCAGTATTTT
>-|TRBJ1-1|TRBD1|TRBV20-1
CSARTGGTEAFF
TGCAGTGCTAGGACAGGGGGCACTGAAGCTTTCTTT
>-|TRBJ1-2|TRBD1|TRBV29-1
CSAGTGRYGGYTF
TGCAGCGCCGGGACAGGGCGGTACGGTGGCTACACCTTC
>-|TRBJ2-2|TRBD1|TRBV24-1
CATSDLDGRDRGQLFF
TGTGCCACCAGTGATTTGGACGGACGTGACAGGGGACAGCTGTTTTTT
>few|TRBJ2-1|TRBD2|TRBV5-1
CASSFESSGNVNNEQFF
TGCGCCAGCAGCTTTGAGTCTAGCGGGAATGTGAACAATGAGCAGTTCTTC
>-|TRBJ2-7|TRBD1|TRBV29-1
CSVKTGIVLTTYEQYF
TGCAGCGTTAAGACAGGGATCGTACTCACGACCTACGAGCAGTACTTC
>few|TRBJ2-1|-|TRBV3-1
CASSQNGEVSGGEQFF
TGTGCCAGCAGCCAAAATGGGGAGGTGTCAGGTGGTGAGCAGTTCTTC
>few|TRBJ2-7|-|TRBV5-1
CASGRGGFPDSPSEQYF
TGCGCCAGCGGCAGGGGGGGGTTTCCCGATTCCCCCTCCGAGCAGTACTTC
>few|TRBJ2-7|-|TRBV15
CATGTGGPPYEQYF
TGTGCCACCGGAACGGGTGGCCCCCCCTACGAGCAGTACTTC
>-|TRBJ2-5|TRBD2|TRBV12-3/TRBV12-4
CASRISGSVETQYF
TGTGCCAGCAGAATTAGCGGGAGTGTGGAGACCCAGTACTTC
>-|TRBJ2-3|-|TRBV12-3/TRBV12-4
CASSSSGPRVTDTQYF
TGTGCCAGCAGTTCATCAGGGCCCCGAGTCACAGATACGCAGTATTTT
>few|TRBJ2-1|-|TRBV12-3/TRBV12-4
CASRHSVTSSYNEQFF
TGTGCCAGCAGACATAGCGTTACGAGCTCCTACAATGAGCAGTTCTTC
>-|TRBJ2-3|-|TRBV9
CASSVGGSGTDTQYF
TGTGCCAGCAGCGTAGGCGGTAGCGGCACAGATACGCAGTATTTT
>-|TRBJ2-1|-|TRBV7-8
CASSPERIGDFNEQFF
TGTGCCAGCAGCCCCGAAAGGATTGGGGACTTCAATGAGCAGTTCTTC
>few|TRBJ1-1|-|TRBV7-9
CASSLAPGSNTEAFF
TGTGCCAGCAGCTTAGCTCCGGGGTCCAACACTGAAGCTTTCTTT
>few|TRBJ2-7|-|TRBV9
CASSVGGGGYEQYF
TGTGCCAGCAGCGTAGGCGGCGGAGGTTACGAGCAGTACTTC
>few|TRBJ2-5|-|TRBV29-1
CSARGVEETQYF
TGCAGCGCTAGAGGAGTCGAGGAGACCCAGTACTTC
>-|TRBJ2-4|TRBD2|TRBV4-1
CASSQRAPLLVLAGRLAKNIQYF
TGCGCCAGCAGCCAACGTGCCCCTCTCCTTGTGCTAGCGGGTAGATTAGCCAAAAACATTCAGTACTTC
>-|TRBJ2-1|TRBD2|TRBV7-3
CASSLTLTSGSYNEQFF
TGTGCCAGCAGCTTAACGTTGACTAGCGGATCCTACAATGAGCAGTTCTTC
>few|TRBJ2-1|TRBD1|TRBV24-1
CATSDYRGGNEQFF
TGTGCCACCAGTGATTACAGGGGTGGGAATGAGCAGTTCTTC
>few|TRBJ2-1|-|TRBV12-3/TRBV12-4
CASSWREQFF
TGTGCCAGCAGTTGGCGGGAGCAGTTCTTC
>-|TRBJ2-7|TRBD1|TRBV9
CASSADRGSKQYF
TGTGCCAGCAGCGCTGACAGGGGTAGCAAGCAGTACTTC
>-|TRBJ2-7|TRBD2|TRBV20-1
CSARVSGTYEQYF
TGCAGTGCTAGAGTTAGCGGGACTTACGAGCAGTACTTC
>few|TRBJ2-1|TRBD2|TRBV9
CASSVVASGNNEQFF
TGTGCCAGCAGCGTAGTGGCTAGCGGAAACAATGAGCAGTTCTTC
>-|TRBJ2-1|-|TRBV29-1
CSVERDIHNEQFF
TGCAGCGTTGAAAGGGACATCCACAATGAGCAGTTCTTC
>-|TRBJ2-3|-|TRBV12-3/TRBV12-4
CASSLATDTRYF
TGTGCCAGCAGTTTGGCCACAGATACGCGGTATTTT
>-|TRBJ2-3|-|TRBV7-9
CASSLTRPTDTQYF
TGTGCCAGCAGCTTAACCCGCCCGACAGATACGCAGTATTTT
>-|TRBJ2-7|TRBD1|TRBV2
CASRQGTYWEQYF
TGTGCCAGCCGACAGGGGACATACTGGGAGCAGTACTTC
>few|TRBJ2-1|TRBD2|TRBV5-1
CASSVGLAGENEQFF
TGCGCCAGCAGCGTAGGACTAGCGGGTGAAAATGAGCAGTTCTTC
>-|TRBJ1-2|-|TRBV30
CAWSEGTYFTNYGYTF
TGTGCCTGGAGCGAAGGAACTTACTTTACTAACTATGGCTACACCTTC
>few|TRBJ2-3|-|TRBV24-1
CATSDADTQYF
TGTGCCACCAGTGATGCGGATACGCAGTATTTT
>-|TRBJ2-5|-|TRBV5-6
CASSLLSQTQETQYF
TGTGCCAGCAGCTTGTTGAGCCAGACTCAAGAGACCCAGTACTTC
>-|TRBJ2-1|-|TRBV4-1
CASSQGSGLLNEQFF
TGCGCCAGCAGCCAAGGTTCGGGACTTCTGAATGAGCAGTTCTTC
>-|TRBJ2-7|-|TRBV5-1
CASSLGITGSYEQYF
TGCGCCAGCAGCTTGGGGATCACAGGTTCCTACGAGCAGTACTTC
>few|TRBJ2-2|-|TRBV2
CASSGQTGELFF
TGTGCCAGCAGTGGGCAGACCGGGGAGCTGTTTTTT
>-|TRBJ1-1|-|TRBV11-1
CASSSDRVEAFF
TGTGCCAGCAGCTCGGACAGAGTTGAAGCTTTCTTT
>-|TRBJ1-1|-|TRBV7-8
CASSLEIWGWENTEAFF
TGTGCCAGCAGCTTAGAGATCTGGGGATGGGAGAACACTGAAGCTTTCTTT
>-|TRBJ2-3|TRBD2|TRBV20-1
CSARVGLAESTDTQYF
TGCAGTGCTAGAGTCGGACTAGCGGAGAGCACAGATACGCAGTATTTT
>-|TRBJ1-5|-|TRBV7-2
CASSFRNQPQHF
TGTGCCAGCAGCTTTAGGAATCAGCCCCAGCATTTT
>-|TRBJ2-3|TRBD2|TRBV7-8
CASSLVSSGDGTDTQYF
TGTGCCAGCAGCTTAGTGTCTAGCGGAGATGGTACAGATACGCAGTATTTT
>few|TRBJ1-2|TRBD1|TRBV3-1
CASSQVPGTGNGYTF
TGTGCCAGCAGCCAAGTCCCGGGGACAGGGAATGGCTACACCTTC
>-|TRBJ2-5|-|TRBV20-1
CSAGGTETQYF
TGCAGTGCTGGGGGAACGGAGACCCAGTACTTC
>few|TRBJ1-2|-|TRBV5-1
CASRDTPDDSYGYTF
TGCGCCAGCCGGGACACGCCGGACGACTCATATGGCTACACCTTC
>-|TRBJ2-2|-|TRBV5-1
CASSYGPLTAATGELFF
TGCGCCAGCAGCTATGGGCCCCTGACAGCTGCTACCGGGGAGCTGTTTTTT
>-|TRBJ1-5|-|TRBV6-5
CATHSGTSNQPQHF
TGTGCCACGCACTCCGGGACTAGCAATCAGCCCCAGCATTTT
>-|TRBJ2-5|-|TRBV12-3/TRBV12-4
CASSPSGLPQETQYF
TGTGCCAGCAGTCCCTCGGGACTCCCCCAAGAGACCCAGTACTTC
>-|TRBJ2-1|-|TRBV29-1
CSAEGVSNEQFF
TGCAGCGCAGAGGGGGTTAGCAATGAGCAGTTCTTC
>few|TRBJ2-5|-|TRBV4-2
CASSQDLMGQETQYF
TGTGCCAGCAGCCAAGATCTAATGGGGCAAGAGACCCAGTACTTC
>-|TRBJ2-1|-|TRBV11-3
CASSRSSTGEQFF
TGTGCCAGCAGCCGATCCTCGACGGGTGAGCAGTTCTTC
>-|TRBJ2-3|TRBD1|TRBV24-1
CASAGTGGPDTQYF
TGTGCCTCGGCCGGGACAGGTGGTCCAGATACGCAGTATTTT
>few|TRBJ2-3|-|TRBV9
CASSVEGTGTDTQYF
TGTGCCAGCAGCGTAGAGGGAACCGGGACAGATACGCAGTATTTT
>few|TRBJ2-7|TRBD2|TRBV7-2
CASSPWTSAYEQYF
TGTGCCAGCAGCCCCTGGACTAGCGCCTACGAGCAGTACTTC
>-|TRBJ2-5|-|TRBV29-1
CSVVRNFQETQYF
TGCAGCGTGGTAAGGAATTTCCAAGAGACCCAGTACTTC
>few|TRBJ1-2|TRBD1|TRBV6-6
CASRTGPELNYGYTF
TGTGCCAGCAGGACAGGGCCCGAACTTAACTATGGCTACACCTTC
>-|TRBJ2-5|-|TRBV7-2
CASSPRQPGLEENQYF
TGTGCCAGCAGTCCACGTCAACCGGGGCTGGAAGAGAACCAGTACTTC
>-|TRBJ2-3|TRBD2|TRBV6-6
CASQQREGRTDTQYF
TGTGCCAGCCAACAGCGGGAGGGGCGGACAGATACGCAGTATTTT